The 7 T cell receptor beta chains below come from one sample, sequenced in a study of T cells in Graves' hyperthyroidism and ophthalmopathy. Amplified TCR beta CDR3 regions came from RNA transcripts. The TCR CDR3 first-round RT-PCR relied on the HTBI primer set. TCRdb processed the multiplex PCR reads anew with MiXCR; each CDR3 protein has one entry. Of hundreds of thousands of distinct CDR3 sequences listed, roughly 46% are singletons. The material sequenced was peripheral blood or thyroid tissue (not recorded which). These receptors were collected from an adult man with Graves' disease, either hyperthyroidism or ophthalmopathy (not recorded which).

CDR3 in amino acids: CASSPGSVLYNSPLHF. Here the CDR3 DNA reads TGTGCCAGCAGCCCCGGGTCTGTACTCTATAATTCACCCCTCCACTTT. The J gene is TRBJ1-6, the V gene TRBV7-9, with no clear D. The V end was cut by 5 bases, the J end by 3 bases, with 14 bases between. Germline V gene sequence: CDR1 SEHNR, CDR2 FQNEAQ (reference sequence). The CDR3 extends over 16 amino acids.

This clonotype occurred a few times. The chain joins TRBV2 to TRBJ1-5; the match to TRBD1 covers 7 bases. This CDR3 is built from 18 residues. Losses at the gene ends were 2 bases for V and 0 bases for J; bases not matched to a gene: 10. In germline, CDR1 is SNHLY, CDR2 FYNNEI. The CDR3 region has the DNA TGTGCCAGCAGTGAATCAAACAGGGGCTGGAATAGCAATCAGCCCCAGCATTTT. Translating it yields CASSESNRGWNSNQPQHF.

The table lists this clonotype with a few counts. This chain links TRBV6-1 with TRBJ1-2; D not certain. V dropped 6 bases and J dropped 0 bases, with 14 bases sitting between them. CDR3 length: 15 amino acids. In germline, CDR1 is MNHNS, CDR2 SASEGT. CDR3 in amino acids: CASSHRSGPNYGYTF. The CDR3 DNA sequence: TGTGCCAGCAGCCACCGATCGGGCCCTAACTATGGCTACACCTTC.

The gene calls are TRBV7-2 and TRBJ2-6, with 7 bases that match TRBD1. Germline V gene sequence: CDR1 SGHTA, CDR2 FQGNSA. The CDR3 sequence is 15 residues long. V was clipped by 5 bases and J by 2 bases; unmatched bases: 3. CDR3 DNA: TGTGCCAGCAGCCATACAGGGGCTGGGGCCAACGTCCTGACTTTC. Encoded protein: CASSHTGAGANVLTF.

The rearrangement joins TRBV12-3 or TRBV12-4 to TRBJ2-5; no clear D. V lost 6 bases and J 0 bases, leaving 11 bases between the germline ends. The CDR3 consists of 14 residues. CDR3 DNA sequence: TGTGCCAGCAGCTCCGACGGGTACCAAGAGACCCAGTACTTC. Amino acids: CASSSDGYQETQYF.

This clonotype showed up just a few times. The chain couples TRBV2 to TRBJ1-2; D possibly corresponds to TRBD1 (6 bases). The V and J ends lost 8 bases and 8 bases respectively, with 18 bases between them. The length of the CDR3 is 13 residues. Per germline, CDR1 SNHLY and CDR2 FYNNEI. The CDR3 DNA sequence: TGTGCCAGCGGGAGCGGCAGGGGTCGCGGCTACACCTTC. It specifies CASGSGRGRGYTF.

The chain links TRBV5-1 to TRBJ1-1, with D unclear. Trimming took off 4 bases at V and 4 bases at J, with 11 bases between the two ends. This CDR3 spans 13 amino acids. The germline V gene has CDR1 SGHRS and CDR2 YFSETQ. The CDR3, as DNA: TGCGCCAGCAGCCCCGCTTTATTCACTGAAGCTTTCTTT. Translating gives CASSPALFTEAFF.